The entry that follows covers one T cell receptor (beta chain) sequence. Antigen unknown. This sample stems from a study of graft-versus-host responses after intestinal transplantation. Study-wide context: All recipients got anti-thymocyte globulin induction, then tacrolimus and steroids for approximately 3 years.

The method was immunoSEQ multiplex PCR; TCRdb's version includes in-frame clones alone and lacks a portion of them. Seen here are roughly 90,000 clones, 88% observed once, and the top ten hold approximately 0.28%. The germline V gene encodes CDR1 SGHVS and CDR2 FQNEAQ. The CDR3 runs to 18 residues. The V gene lost 2 bases and the J gene lost 2 bases, with 19 bases spanning the gap. The V and J genes are TRBV7-8 and TRBJ1-3; D is possibly TRBD1 (5 bases). Sequencing was performed on unstimulated CD4+ T cells sorted from spleen or lymph node cells, taken before transplant. This TCR was sampled from a human donor who was the organ donor for an intestinal transplant. The CDR3 here is CASSLFREGPGPGNTIYF. The CDR3 DNA is TGTGCCAGCAGCTTATTCCGGGAGGGACCGGGCCCTGGAAACACCATATATTTT.